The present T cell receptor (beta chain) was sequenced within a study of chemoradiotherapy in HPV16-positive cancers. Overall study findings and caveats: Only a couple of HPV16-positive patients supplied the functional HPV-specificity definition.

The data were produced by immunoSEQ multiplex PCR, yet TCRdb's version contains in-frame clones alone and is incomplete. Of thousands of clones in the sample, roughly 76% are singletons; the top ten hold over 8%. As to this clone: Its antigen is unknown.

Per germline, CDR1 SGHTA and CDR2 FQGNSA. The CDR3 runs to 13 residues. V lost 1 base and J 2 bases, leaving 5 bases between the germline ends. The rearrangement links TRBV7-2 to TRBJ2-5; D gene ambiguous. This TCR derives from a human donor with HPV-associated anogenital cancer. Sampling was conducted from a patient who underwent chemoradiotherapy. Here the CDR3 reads CASSLVRQETQYF. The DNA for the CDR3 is TGTGCCAGCAGCTTAGTTAGACAAGAGACCCAGTACTTC.